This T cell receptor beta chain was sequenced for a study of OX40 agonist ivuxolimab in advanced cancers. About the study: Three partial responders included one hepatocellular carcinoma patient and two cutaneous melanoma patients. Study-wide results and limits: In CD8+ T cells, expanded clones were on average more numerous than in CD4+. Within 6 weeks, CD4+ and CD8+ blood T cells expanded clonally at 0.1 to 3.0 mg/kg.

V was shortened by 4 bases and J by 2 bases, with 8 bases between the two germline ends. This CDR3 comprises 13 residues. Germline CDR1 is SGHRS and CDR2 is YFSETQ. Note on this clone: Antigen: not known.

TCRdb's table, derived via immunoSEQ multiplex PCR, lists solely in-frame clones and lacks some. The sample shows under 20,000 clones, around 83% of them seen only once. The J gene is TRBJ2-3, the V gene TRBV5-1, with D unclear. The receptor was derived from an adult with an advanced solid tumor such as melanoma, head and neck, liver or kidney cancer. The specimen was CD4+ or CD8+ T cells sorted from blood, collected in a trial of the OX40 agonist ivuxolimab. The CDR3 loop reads CASSPPLTDTQYF. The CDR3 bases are TGCGCCAGCAGCCCCCCACTCACAGATACGCAGTATTTT.